The clone carrying this T cell receptor beta chain was counted once. The sample comes from a study of technical replicates of blood from a few donors. TCRdb keeps only in-frame clones here, not all; method: immunoSEQ multiplex PCR. The sample carries 11,000 to 15,000 clones, approximately 81% recorded once. Trimming removed 6 bases from V and 7 bases from J; junction bases left unmatched: 2. CDR3 length equals 13 residues. Germline V gene lookup returns CDR1 WNHNN and CDR2 SYGVQD (reference sequence). This chain joins TRBV10-1 and TRBJ2-1, with TRBD1 identical over 11 bases. The source material was PBMCs. This sequence was found in a human donor in good health. The CDR3 loop is CASRGDRGNEQFF. The CDR3 DNA follows: TGCGCCAGCAGGGGGGACAGGGGGAATGAGCAGTTCTTC.